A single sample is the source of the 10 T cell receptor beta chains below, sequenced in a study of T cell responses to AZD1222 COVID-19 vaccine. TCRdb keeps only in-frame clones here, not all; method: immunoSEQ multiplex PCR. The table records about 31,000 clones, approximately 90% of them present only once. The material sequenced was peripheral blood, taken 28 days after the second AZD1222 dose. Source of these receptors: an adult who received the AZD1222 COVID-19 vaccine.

The DNA for the CDR3 is TGTGCCAGTAGTACTAGCGGGGGGACCGGGGAGCTGTTTTTT. Translating it yields CASSTSGGTGELFF. V gene TRBV19 combines with J gene TRBJ2-2; 11 nucleotides agree with TRBD2. The V segment lost 4 bases and the J segment 5 bases; nucleotides outside the gene matches: 0. This CDR3 region has 14 residues. Germline V gives CDR1 LNHDA, CDR2 SQIVND (reference sequence).

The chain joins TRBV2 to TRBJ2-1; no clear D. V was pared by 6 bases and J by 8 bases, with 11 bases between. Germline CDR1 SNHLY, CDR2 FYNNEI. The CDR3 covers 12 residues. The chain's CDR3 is CASSVNTDEQFF. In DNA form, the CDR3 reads TGTGCCAGCAGCGTAAACACTGATGAGCAGTTCTTC.

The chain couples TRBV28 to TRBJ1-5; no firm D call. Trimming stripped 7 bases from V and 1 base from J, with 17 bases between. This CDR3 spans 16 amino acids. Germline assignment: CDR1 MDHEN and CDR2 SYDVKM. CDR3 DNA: TGTGCCAGCACCGCATGGGCGGCGCGAAGCAATCAGCCCCAGCATTTT. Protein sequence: CASTAWAARSNQPQHF.

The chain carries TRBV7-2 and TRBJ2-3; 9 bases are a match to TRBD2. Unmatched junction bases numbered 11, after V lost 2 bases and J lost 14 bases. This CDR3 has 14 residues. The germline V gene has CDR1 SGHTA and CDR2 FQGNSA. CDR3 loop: CASSLRELTSGRYF. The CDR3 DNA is TGTGCCAGCAGCTTACGAGAGTTGACTAGCGGCCGGTATTTT.

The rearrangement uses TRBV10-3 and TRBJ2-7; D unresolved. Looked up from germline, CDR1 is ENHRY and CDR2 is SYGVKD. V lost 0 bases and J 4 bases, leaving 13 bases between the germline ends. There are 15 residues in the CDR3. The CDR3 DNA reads TGTGCCATCAGTGAGTCGACCAAGGCAGTATACGAGCAGTACTTC. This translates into CAISESTKAVYEQYF.

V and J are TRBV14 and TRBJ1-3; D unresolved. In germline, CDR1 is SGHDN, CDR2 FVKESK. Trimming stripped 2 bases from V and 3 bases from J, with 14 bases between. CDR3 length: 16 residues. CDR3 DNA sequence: TGTGCCAGCAGCCAATACCAATCGGGTTATGGAAACACCATATATTTT. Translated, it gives CASSQYQSGYGNTIYF.

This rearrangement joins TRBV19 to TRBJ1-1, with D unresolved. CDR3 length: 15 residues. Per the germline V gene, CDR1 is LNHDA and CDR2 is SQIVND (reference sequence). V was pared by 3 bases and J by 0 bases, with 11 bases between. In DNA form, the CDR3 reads TGTGCCAGTAGTATGGTACCCGGGATGAACACTGAAGCTTTCTTT. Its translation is CASSMVPGMNTEAFF.

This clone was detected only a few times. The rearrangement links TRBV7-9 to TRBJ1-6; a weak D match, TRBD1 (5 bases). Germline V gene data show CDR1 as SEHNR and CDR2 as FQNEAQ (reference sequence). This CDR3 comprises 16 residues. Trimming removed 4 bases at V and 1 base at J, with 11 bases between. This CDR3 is CASSSMGGSYNSPLHF. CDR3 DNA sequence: TGTGCCAGCAGCTCTATGGGGGGATCCTATAATTCACCCCTCCACTTT.

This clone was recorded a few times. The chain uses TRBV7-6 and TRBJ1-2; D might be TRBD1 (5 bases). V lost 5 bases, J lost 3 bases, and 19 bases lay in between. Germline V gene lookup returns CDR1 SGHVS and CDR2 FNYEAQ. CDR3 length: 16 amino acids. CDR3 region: CASSPIGGVEYYGYTF. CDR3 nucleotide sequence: TGTGCCAGCAGCCCAATTGGGGGGGTAGAGTACTATGGCTACACCTTC.

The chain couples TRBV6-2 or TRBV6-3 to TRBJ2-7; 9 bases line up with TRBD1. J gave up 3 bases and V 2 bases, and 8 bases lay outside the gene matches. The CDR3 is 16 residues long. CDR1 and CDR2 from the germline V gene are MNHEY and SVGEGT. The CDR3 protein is CASSYPWDRASYEQYF. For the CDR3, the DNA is TGTGCCAGCAGTTACCCCTGGGACAGGGCTAGCTACGAGCAGTACTTC.